The 27 T cell receptor beta chains given below trace back to one sample, sequenced in a study of blood T cell repertoires in COVID-19. The method was immunoSEQ multiplex PCR; TCRdb's version includes in-frame clones alone and lacks a portion of them. The sample consists of some 42,000 clones, around 73% of them appearing once. Sequenced sample: peripheral blood. The receptors were gathered from a woman in her sixties or seventies with acute or convalescent COVID-19.

The chain is built from TRBV6-1 and TRBJ1-5; the D is unclear. Deletions cut 2 bases from V and 7 bases from J, with 12 bases between. Germline lookup yields CDR1 MNHNS and CDR2 SASEGT. The CDR3 extends over 14 amino acids. The CDR3 DNA reads TGTGCCAGCAGTGAATTCCGTGGAGACCAGCCCCAGCATTTT. Its protein is CASSEFRGDQPQHF.

This clone has only a few counts. This rearrangement joins TRBV3-1 (or the pseudogene TRBV3-2) to TRBJ1-1; TRBD1 might be the D (6 bases). This CDR3 contains 14 residues. The ends were cut back, 4 bases at V and 4 bases at J, with 13 bases in the middle. Looked up from germline, CDR1 is LGHDT and CDR2 is YNNKEL (reference sequence). The CDR3 sequence is CASSPWTEATEAFF. The CDR3 bases are TGTGCCAGCAGCCCTTGGACAGAAGCCACTGAAGCTTTCTTT.

This chain connects TRBV6-5 to TRBJ2-7; D is perhaps TRBD1 (6 bases). V was cut by 5 bases and J by 0 bases, with 14 bases left in between. Germline V gene sequence: CDR1 MNHEY, CDR2 SVGAGI. This CDR3 comprises 15 residues. The CDR3 DNA follows: TGTGCCAGCAGTAGGGGGACCGAGAGCTCCTACGAGCAGTACTTC. Translation: CASSRGTESSYEQYF.

The chain employs TRBV6-2 or TRBV6-3 and TRBJ2-5, with D possibly being TRBD1 (6 bases). V was clipped by 3 bases and J by 4 bases, with 9 bases between them. CDR3 size: 13 residues. Per germline, CDR1 MNHEY and CDR2 SVGEGT. This CDR3 is CASSYGGGETQYF. The CDR3 region has the DNA TGTGCCAGCAGTTATGGGGGCGGAGAGACCCAGTACTTC.

The chain's CDR3 is CASSFGQAPFYGYTF. The CDR3 DNA reads as TGCGCCAGCAGCTTTGGACAGGCCCCTTTCTATGGCTACACCTTC. The chain joins TRBV4-1 to TRBJ1-2; 7 bases map to TRBD1. Unmatched junction bases numbered 10, after V lost 5 bases and J lost 4 bases. This CDR3 comprises 15 residues. Germline assignment: CDR1 MGHRA and CDR2 YSYEKL.

The chain uses TRBV4-3 and TRBJ2-5; D is uncertain. The ends were cut back, 0 bases at V and 4 bases at J, with 9 bases in the middle. There are 14 residues in the CDR3. Per germline, CDR1 LGHNA and CDR2 YSLEER. CDR3 loop: CASSQDSSRETQYF. CDR3 in DNA: TGCGCCAGCAGCCAAGATTCCTCTCGAGAGACCCAGTACTTC.

This clone was detected a few times. The genes are TRBV13 and TRBJ1-1; D is perhaps TRBD1 (6 bases). The CDR3 has 15 residues. V lost 5 bases, J lost 4 bases, and 17 bases lay in between. The V gene's germline CDR1 is PRHDT and CDR2 FYEKMQ (reference sequence). CDR3 region: CASSPLGAGGTEAFF. The DNA of the CDR3 is TGTGCCAGCAGCCCTTTGGGGGCTGGGGGCACTGAAGCTTTCTTT.

The genes are TRBV5-1 and TRBJ1-3, with TRBD1 identical over 7 bases. The V gene end was trimmed by 2 bases and the J gene end by 0 bases; junction bases not matched to a gene: 5. The germline V gene has CDR1 SGHRS and CDR2 YFSETQ. The CDR3 covers 16 residues. The CDR3 bases are TGCGCCAGCAGCTTCGGGACAGAACTCTCTGGAAACACCATATATTTT. Its protein is CASSFGTELSGNTIYF.

The genes are TRBV19 and TRBJ1-5, with D unclear. Between the trimmed V and J ends, which lost 3 bases and 3 bases, there was a span of 9 bases. CDR1 and CDR2 (germline): LNHDA, SQIVND (reference sequence). The CDR3 contains 14 residues. The CDR3 spells CASSIAQVNQPQHF. For the CDR3, the DNA is TGTGCCAGTAGTATTGCTCAGGTCAATCAGCCCCAGCATTTT. Full variable domain (remainder filled in from reference TRBV19 and TRBJ1-5): DGGITQSPKYLFRKEGQNVTLSCEQNLNHDAMYWYRQDPGQGLRLIYYSQIVNDFQKGDIAEGYSVSREKKESFPLTVTSAQKNPTAFYLCASSIAQVNQPQHFGDGTRLSIL.

This chain links TRBV7-2 with TRBJ2-5; TRBD1 is a possible D gene (5 bases). Germline loops: CDR1 SGHTA, CDR2 FQGNSA. The CDR3 covers 15 residues. V was clipped by 1 base and J by 5 bases, with 14 bases between them. The CDR3 bases are TGTGCCAGCAGCTTAGTCTCAGGGTCTAGGGAGACCCAGTACTTC. It yields the protein CASSLVSGSRETQYF. Full variable domain (missing parts from reference TRBV7-2 and TRBJ2-5): GAGVSQSPSNKVTEKGKDVELRCDPISGHTALYWYRQSLGQGLEFLIYFQGNSAPDKSGLPSDRFSAERTGGSVSTLTIQRTQQEDSAVYLCASSLVSGSRETQYFGPGTRLLVL.

This clone appeared once. The chain uses TRBV6-5 and TRBJ2-2; TRBD1 agrees at 7 bases. The V gene's germline CDR1 is MNHEY and CDR2 SVGAGI. V gave up 6 bases and J gave up 6 bases; unmatched junction bases: 7. This CDR3 contains 14 residues. The CDR3 region is CASSLKGGAGELFF. The CDR3 DNA reads as TGTGCCAGCAGCCTCAAAGGGGGCGCCGGGGAGCTGTTTTTT.

The V call is TRBV7-2, the J call TRBJ2-7; 8 bases fit TRBD1. The CDR3 sequence is 14 residues long. The ends lost 3 bases at V and 5 bases at J; junction bases unmatched: 6. CDR1 SGHTA and CDR2 FQGNSA come from the germline V gene. CDR3: CASSFGQGNDEQYF. The CDR3 DNA reads as TGTGCCAGCAGCTTCGGACAGGGTAACGACGAGCAGTACTTC.

J is TRBJ1-5 and V is TRBV28; D remains unclear. The CDR3 runs to 12 residues. In germline, CDR1 is MDHEN, CDR2 SYDVKM. V dropped 3 bases and J dropped 7 bases, with 7 bases sitting between them. CDR3 in amino acids: CASSFREQPQHF. The CDR3 DNA reads as TGTGCCAGCAGTTTTCGAGAACAGCCCCAGCATTTT.

The CDR3 loop reads CASSVDGSTSTDTQYF. The DNA for the CDR3 is TGTGCCAGCAGCGTAGACGGGTCAACTAGCACAGATACGCAGTATTTT. The chain uses TRBV9 and TRBJ2-3; D is unclear. There are 16 residues in the CDR3. Trimming removed 0 bases from V and 0 bases from J, with 11 bases in between. Germline CDR1 reads SGDLS; CDR2 reads YYNGEE.

The chain is built from TRBV4-2 and TRBJ2-4, with TRBD2 matching over 9 bases. J lost 7 bases, V lost 0 bases, and 13 bases had no gene match. Germline-derived CDR1 and CDR2 are LGHNA and YNFKEQ. This CDR3 comprises 18 residues. This CDR3 reads CASSQDRGGGADKNIQYF. DNA of the CDR3: TGTGCCAGCAGCCAAGATCGAGGCGGGGGGGCCGATAAGAACATTCAGTACTTC.

The V gene is TRBV6-5, the J gene TRBJ1-5; the D is unclear. The ends were cut back, 0 bases at V and 7 bases at J, with 13 bases in the middle. There are 15 residues in the CDR3. Germline assignment: CDR1 MNHEY and CDR2 SVGAGI. CDR3 amino acids: CASSYSKGGGQPQHF. CDR3 sequence (DNA): TGTGCCAGCAGTTACTCGAAGGGAGGAGGCCAGCCCCAGCATTTT.

The chain has TRBV28 and TRBJ1-5; 7 bases align to TRBD1. CDR1 MDHEN and CDR2 SYDVKM come from the germline V gene. The CDR3 runs 14 residues. The trim removed 1 base at V and 7 bases at J, leaving 4 bases unmatched. As DNA, the CDR3 is TGTGCCAGCAGTTTATTACAGGGGAGACAGCCCCAGCATTTT. It is translated as CASSLLQGRQPQHF.

The chain carries TRBV5-1 and TRBJ1-3, with D unclear. There are 16 residues in the CDR3. The V end was cut by 2 bases, the J end by 0 bases, with 12 bases between. The germline gives CDR1 SGHRS, CDR2 YFSETQ. As DNA, the CDR3 is TGCGCCAGCAGCTTAAGTCAGTACAGCTCTGGAAACACCATATATTTT. Translating gives CASSLSQYSSGNTIYF.

The table lists this clone with a count of one. The chain uses TRBV6-5 and TRBJ1-5; D gene unclear. The CDR3 spans 13 residues. Germline V gives CDR1 MNHEY, CDR2 SVGAGI. Deletions cut 7 bases from V and 10 bases from J, with 17 bases between. The CDR3 DNA is TGTGCCAGCACCAACGCGGGAATCAGCCCCCAGCATTTT. Amino acids: CASTNAGISPQHF.

This clone was detected once. V usage is TRBV5-5 and J usage is TRBJ2-7; TRBD1 matches 7 bases. The CDR3 totals 14 residues. Germline assignment: CDR1 SGHKS and CDR2 YYEKEE (reference sequence). J was trimmed by 2 bases and V by 1 base; bases with no gene match: 3. The CDR3 loop is CASSLTGAAYEQYF. DNA of the CDR3: TGTGCCAGCAGCTTGACAGGGGCAGCCTACGAGCAGTACTTC.

The CDR3 loop is CASSESQGSATNEKLFF. For the CDR3, the DNA is TGCGCCAGCAGTGAGTCACAGGGTAGTGCAACTAATGAAAAACTGTTTTTT. The rearrangement joins TRBV10-2 to TRBJ1-4; tentatively, D is TRBD1 (6 bases). Germline assignment: CDR1 WSHSY and CDR2 SAAADI. V lost 0 bases and J lost 0, with 11 bases in between. CDR3 length: 17 residues.

The CDR3 here is CASSADRGVVEQYF. DNA for the CDR3: TGTGCCAGCAGTGCGGACAGGGGGGTCGTCGAGCAGTACTTC. This sequence joins TRBV2 and TRBJ2-7; 10 positions match TRBD1. The V segment lost 4 bases and the J segment 6 bases; nucleotides outside the gene matches: 6. This CDR3 has 14 residues. Germline assignment: CDR1 SNHLY and CDR2 FYNNEI. The entire variable domain, with the rest obtained from reference TRBV2 and TRBJ2-7, is as follows: EPEVTQTPSHQVTQMGQEVILRCVPISNHLYFYWYRQILGQKVEFLVSFYNNEISEKSEIFDDQFSVERPDGSNFTLKIRSTKLEDSAMYFCASSADRGVVEQYFGPGTRLTVT.

This clone appeared a single time. This chain's CDR3 is CASSIGQGPQETQYF. CDR3 DNA sequence: TGTGCCAGCAGCATCGGACAGGGGCCCCAAGAGACCCAGTACTTC. The chain links TRBV7-2 to TRBJ2-5; TRBD1 matches at 9 bases. The CDR3 totals 15 residues. Germline V lookup: CDR1 SGHTA, CDR2 FQGNSA. V dropped 5 bases and J dropped 1; count of bases not matched to a gene: 5.

The chain joins TRBV4-2 to TRBJ2-1, with 9 bases matching TRBD1. V dropped 4 bases and J dropped 1; count of bases not matched to a gene: 2. Germline loops: CDR1 LGHNA, CDR2 YNFKEQ. The CDR3 is made up of 15 amino acids. CDR3 bases: TGTGCCAGCAGCCGGACAGGGGATTCCTACAATGAGCAGTTCTTC. Protein: CASSRTGDSYNEQFF.

The genes are TRBV6-5 and TRBJ2-7; D unresolved. Between the trimmed V and J ends, which lost 7 bases and 3 bases, there was a span of 19 bases. There are 15 residues in the CDR3. CDR1 is MNHEY, CDR2 SVGAGI, per germline. In nucleotides, the CDR3 is TGTGCCAGCAAACGCTCGGGTCGTGGCTACTACGAGCAGTACTTC. The encoded protein is CASKRSGRGYYEQYF.

This chain connects TRBV18 to TRBJ1-5, with a weak D call TRBD1 (5 bases). The V gene lost 3 bases and the J gene lost 5 bases, with 11 bases spanning the gap. CDR3 size: 14 residues. CDR1 is KGHSH, CDR2 LQKENI, per germline. The CDR3 here is CASSPTLGDQPQHF. Here the CDR3 DNA reads TGTGCCAGCTCACCGACATTAGGGGATCAGCCCCAGCATTTT. The variable domain in full, with the rest retrieved from reference TRBV18 and TRBJ1-5, is NAGVMQNPRHLVRRRGQEARLRCSPMKGHSHVYWYRQLPEEGLKFMVYLQKENIIDESGMPKERFSAEFPKEGPSILRIQQVVRGDSAAYFCASSPTLGDQPQHFGDGTRLSIL.

A single count supports this clone. This rearrangement joins TRBV5-1 to TRBJ1-4; 9 nucleotides line up with TRBD1. V was pared by 0 bases and J by 5 bases, with 5 bases of the junction left unmatched. Germline values: CDR1 SGHRS, CDR2 YFSETQ. CDR3 length equals 16 residues. The CDR3 loop is CASSLGMGQGNEKLFF. Written as DNA, the CDR3 is TGCGCCAGCAGCTTGGGAATGGGACAGGGAAATGAAAAACTGTTTTTT.